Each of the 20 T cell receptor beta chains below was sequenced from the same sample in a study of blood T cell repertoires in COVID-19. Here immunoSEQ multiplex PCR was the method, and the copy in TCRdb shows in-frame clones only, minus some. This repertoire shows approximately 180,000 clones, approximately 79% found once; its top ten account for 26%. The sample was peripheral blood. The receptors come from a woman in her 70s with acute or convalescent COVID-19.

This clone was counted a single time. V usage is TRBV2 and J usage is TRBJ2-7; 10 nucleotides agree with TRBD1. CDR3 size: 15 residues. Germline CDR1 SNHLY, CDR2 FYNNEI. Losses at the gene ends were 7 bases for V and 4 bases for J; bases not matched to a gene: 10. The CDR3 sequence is CASKPGTGAFYEQYF. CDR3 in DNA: TGTGCCAGCAAGCCCGGGACAGGGGCCTTTTACGAGCAGTACTTC. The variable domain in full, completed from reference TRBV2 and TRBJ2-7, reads EPEVTQTPSHQVTQMGQEVILRCVPISNHLYFYWYRQILGQKVEFLVSFYNNEISEKSEIFDDQFSVERPDGSNFTLKIRSTKLEDSAMYFCASKPGTGAFYEQYFGPGTRLTVT.

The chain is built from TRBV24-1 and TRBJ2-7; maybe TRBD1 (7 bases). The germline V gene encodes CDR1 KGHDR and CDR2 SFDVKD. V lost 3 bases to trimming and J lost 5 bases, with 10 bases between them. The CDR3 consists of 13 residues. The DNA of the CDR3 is TGTGCCACCAGTGATCAGGGGGGCGACGAGCAGTACTTC. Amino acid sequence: CATSDQGGDEQYF.

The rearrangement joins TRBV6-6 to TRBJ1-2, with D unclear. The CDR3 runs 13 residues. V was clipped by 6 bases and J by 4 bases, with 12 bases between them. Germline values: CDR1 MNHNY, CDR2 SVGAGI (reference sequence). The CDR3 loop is CASSQMEGYGYTF. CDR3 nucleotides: TGTGCCAGCAGCCAGATGGAGGGCTATGGCTACACCTTC.

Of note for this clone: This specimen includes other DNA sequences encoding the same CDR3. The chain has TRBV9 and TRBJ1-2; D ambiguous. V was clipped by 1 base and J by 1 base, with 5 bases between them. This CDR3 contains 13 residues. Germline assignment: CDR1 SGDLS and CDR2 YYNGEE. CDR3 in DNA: TGTGCCAGCAGCGTAACGGGTAACTATGGCTACACCTTC. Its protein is CASSVTGNYGYTF. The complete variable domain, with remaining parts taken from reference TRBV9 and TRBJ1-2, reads DSGVTQTPKHLITATGQRVTLRCSPRSGDLSVYWYQQSLDQGLQFLIQYYNGEERAKGNILERFSAQQFPDLHSELNLSSLELGDSALYFCASSVTGNYGYTFGSGTRLTVV.

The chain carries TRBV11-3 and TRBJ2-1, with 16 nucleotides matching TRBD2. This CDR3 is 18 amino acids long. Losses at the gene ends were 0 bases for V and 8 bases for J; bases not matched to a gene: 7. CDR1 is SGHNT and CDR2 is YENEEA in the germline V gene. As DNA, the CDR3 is TGTGCCAGCAGCTTAGACTGGGCCGGGACTAGCGGGAGGGATGAGCAGTTCTTC. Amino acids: CASSLDWAGTSGRDEQFF.

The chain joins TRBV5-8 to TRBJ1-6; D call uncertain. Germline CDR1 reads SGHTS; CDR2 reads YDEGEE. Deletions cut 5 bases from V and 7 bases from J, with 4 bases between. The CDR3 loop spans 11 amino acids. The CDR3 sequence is CASRRNSPLHF. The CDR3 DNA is TGTGCCAGCAGGAGGAATTCACCCCTCCACTTT. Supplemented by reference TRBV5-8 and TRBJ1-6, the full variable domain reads EAGVTQSPTHLIKTRGQQATLRCSPISGHTSVYWYQQALGLGLQFLLWYDEGEERNRGNFPPRFSGRQFPNYSSELNVNALELEDSALYLCASRRNSPLHFGNGTRLTVT.

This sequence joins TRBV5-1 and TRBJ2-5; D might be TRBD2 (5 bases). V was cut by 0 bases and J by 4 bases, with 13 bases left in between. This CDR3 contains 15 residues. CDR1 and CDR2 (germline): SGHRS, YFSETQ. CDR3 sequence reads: CASSLEGVQPETQYF. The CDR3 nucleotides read TGCGCCAGCAGCTTGGAGGGAGTCCAACCAGAGACCCAGTACTTC.

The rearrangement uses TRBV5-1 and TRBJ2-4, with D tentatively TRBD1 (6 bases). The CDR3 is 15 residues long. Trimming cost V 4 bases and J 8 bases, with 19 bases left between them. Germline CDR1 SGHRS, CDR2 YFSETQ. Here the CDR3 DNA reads TGCGCCAGCAGCAATGAAGACAGGTTCAGGGACATTCAGTACTTC. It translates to CASSNEDRFRDIQYF.

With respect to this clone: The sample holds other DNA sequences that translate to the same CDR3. CDR3 in amino acids: CASSQGDREAFF. CDR3 sequence (DNA): TGTGCCAGCAGCCAAGGGGACAGGGAAGCTTTCTTT. The chain links TRBV3-1 (or the pseudogene TRBV3-2) to TRBJ1-1; TRBD1 matches at 8 bases. The CDR3 totals 12 residues. With 1 base clipped from V and 8 bases from J, the junction kept 0 bases outside the gene matches. The V gene's germline CDR1 is LGHDT and CDR2 YNNKEL (reference sequence).

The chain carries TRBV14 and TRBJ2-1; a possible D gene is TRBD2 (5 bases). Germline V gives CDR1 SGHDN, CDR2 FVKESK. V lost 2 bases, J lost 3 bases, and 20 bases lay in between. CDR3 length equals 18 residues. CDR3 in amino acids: CASSQQAGGPGIYNEQFF. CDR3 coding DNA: TGTGCCAGCAGCCAACAAGCTGGAGGTCCGGGAATCTACAATGAGCAGTTCTTC.

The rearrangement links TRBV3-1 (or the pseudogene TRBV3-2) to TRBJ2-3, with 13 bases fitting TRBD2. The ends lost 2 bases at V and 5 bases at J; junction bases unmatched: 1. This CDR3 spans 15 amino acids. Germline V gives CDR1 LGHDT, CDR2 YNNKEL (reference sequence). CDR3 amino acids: CASSQRTSGRDTQYF. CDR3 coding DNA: TGTGCCAGCAGCCAACGGACTAGCGGGAGAGATACGCAGTATTTT.

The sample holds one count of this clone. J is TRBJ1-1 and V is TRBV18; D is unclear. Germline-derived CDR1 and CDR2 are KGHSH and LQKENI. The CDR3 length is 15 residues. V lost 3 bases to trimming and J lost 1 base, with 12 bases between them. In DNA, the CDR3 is TGTGCCAGCTCACCGAAAATTCAGGAGAACACTGAAGCTTTCTTT. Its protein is CASSPKIQENTEAFF.

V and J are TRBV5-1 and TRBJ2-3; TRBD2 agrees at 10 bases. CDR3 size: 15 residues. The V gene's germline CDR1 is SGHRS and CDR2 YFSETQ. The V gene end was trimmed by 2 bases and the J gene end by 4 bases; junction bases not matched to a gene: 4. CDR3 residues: CASSLLAGMPDTQYF. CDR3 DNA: TGCGCCAGCAGCTTACTAGCGGGAATGCCAGATACGCAGTATTTT.

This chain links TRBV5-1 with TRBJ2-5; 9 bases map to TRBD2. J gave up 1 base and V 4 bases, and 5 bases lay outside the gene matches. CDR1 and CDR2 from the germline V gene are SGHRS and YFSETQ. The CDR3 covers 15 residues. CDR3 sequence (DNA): TGCGCCAGCAGCCCCATTAGCGGGGGCCAAGAGACCCAGTACTTC. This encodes CASSPISGGQETQYF.

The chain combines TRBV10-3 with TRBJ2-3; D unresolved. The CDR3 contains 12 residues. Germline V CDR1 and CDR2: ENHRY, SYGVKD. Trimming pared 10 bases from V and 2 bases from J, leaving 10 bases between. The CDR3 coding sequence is TGTGCCACCAGCAACAACACAGATACGCAGTATTTT. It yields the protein CATSNNTDTQYF.

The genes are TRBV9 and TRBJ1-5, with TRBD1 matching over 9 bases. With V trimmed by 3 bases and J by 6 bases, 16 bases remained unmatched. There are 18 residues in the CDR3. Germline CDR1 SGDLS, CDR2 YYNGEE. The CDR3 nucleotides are TGTGCCAGCAGCGACCCGGGACAGGGATTTTGGACCGGTCAGCCCCAGCATTTT. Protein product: CASSDPGQGFWTGQPQHF.

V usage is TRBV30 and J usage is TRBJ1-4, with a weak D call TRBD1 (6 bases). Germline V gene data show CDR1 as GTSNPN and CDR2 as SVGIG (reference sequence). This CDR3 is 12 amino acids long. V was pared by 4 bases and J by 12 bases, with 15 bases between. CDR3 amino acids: CAWKGGNSELFF. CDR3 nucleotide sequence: TGTGCCTGGAAAGGGGGTAATTCGGAACTGTTTTTT.

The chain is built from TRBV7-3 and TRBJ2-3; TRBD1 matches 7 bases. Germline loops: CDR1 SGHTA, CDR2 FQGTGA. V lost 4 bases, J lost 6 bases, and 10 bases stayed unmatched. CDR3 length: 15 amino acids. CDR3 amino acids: CASSSTPGQPDTQYF. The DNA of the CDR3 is TGTGCCAGCAGCTCAACGCCGGGACAGCCGGATACGCAGTATTTT. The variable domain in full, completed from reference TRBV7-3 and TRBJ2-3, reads GAGVSQTPSNKVTEKGKYVELRCDPISGHTALYWYRQSLGQGPEFLIYFQGTGAADDSGLPNDRFFAVRPEGSVSTLKIQRTERGDSAVYLCASSSTPGQPDTQYFGPGTRLTVL.

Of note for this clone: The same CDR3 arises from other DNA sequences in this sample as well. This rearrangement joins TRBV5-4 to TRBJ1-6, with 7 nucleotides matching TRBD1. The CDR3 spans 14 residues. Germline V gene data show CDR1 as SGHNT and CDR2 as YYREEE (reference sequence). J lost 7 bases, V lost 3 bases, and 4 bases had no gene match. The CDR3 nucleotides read TGTGCCAGCAGCTCCGGGACAGCGAATTCACCCCTCCACTTT. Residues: CASSSGTANSPLHF. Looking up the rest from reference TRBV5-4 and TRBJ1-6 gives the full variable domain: ETGVTQSPTHLIKTRGQQVTLRCSSQSGHNTVSWYQQALGQGPQFIFQYYREEENGRGNFPPRFSGLQFPNYSSELNVNALELDDSALYLCASSSGTANSPLHFGNGTRLTVT.

CDR3: CATSRDRDRAYEQYF. The CDR3 coding sequence is TGTGCCACCAGCAGAGACCGTGACAGAGCCTACGAGCAGTACTTC. The rearrangement joins TRBV15 to TRBJ2-7; tentatively, D is TRBD1 (5 bases). CDR3 length equals 15 residues. Trimming left V 0 bases short and J 2 bases short, with 11 bases between. CDR1 and CDR2 from the germline V gene are LNHNV and YYDKDF (reference sequence). The full variable domain, completed using reference TRBV15 and TRBJ2-7, is DAMVIQNPRYQVTQFGKPVTLSCSQTLNHNVMYWYQQKSSQAPKLLFHYYDKDFNNEADTPDNFQSRRPNTSFCFLDIRSPGLGDTAMYLCATSRDRDRAYEQYFGPGTRLTVT.